This T cell receptor beta chain was captured by sequencing in a study of graft-versus-host responses after intestinal transplantation. Findings and limits, study-wide: Some GvH clones appeared in ileal mucosa or blood before recipient bone marrow.

For this clone: Its antigen is undetermined.

V lost 6 bases and J 10 bases, leaving 18 bases between the germline ends. The CDR3 runs 13 residues. Germline values: CDR1 MRHNA, CDR2 SNTAGT. Clones were sequenced by immunoSEQ multiplex PCR, and TCRdb holds only the in-frame ones, with some missing. This sample has over 80,000 clones; 90% to 95% occur once, and the top ten carry 0.18%. This material consisted of unstimulated CD4+ T cells sorted from spleen or lymph node cells, taken before transplant. The rearrangement joins TRBV6-4 to TRBJ1-2, with D perhaps matching TRBD1 (5 bases). This receptor was obtained from a human donor who was the organ donor for an intestinal transplant. The chain's CDR3 is CASRQDGFGDYTF. CDR3 nucleotides: TGTGCCAGCAGACAGGACGGTTTTGGTGACTACACCTTC.